A single sample is the source of the 18 T cell receptor beta chains below, sequenced in a study of T-cell reconstitution after alpha-beta-depleted transplantation in children. Unique molecular identifiers were incorporated during preparation of the TCRbeta library. Using its own MiXCR run on the PCR reads, TCRdb lists one record per CDR3 protein. Here the sample spans under 300,000 distinct CDR3 sequences, about 9.6% being singletons. The sequencing used PBMCs from the stem cell graft donor, collected from the stem cell graft. These receptors all come from a human donor who donated a stem cell graft to a child with SCID.

Ten or more counts support this clonotype. The chain employs TRBV20-1 and TRBJ2-5; D is possibly TRBD1 or TRBD2 (5 bases each). The V and J ends lost 6 bases and 1 base respectively, with 15 bases between them. The CDR3 has 14 amino acids. Germline V gene lookup returns CDR1 DFQATT and CDR2 SNEGSKA (reference sequence). The CDR3 region has the DNA TGCAGTGCATTAGTTGGGGGAGTCCAAGAGACCCAGTACTTC. Its translation is CSALVGGVQETQYF.

This clonotype has at least ten counts. The chain uses TRBV6-1 and TRBJ2-6; D uncertain. Trimming pared 6 bases from V and 1 base from J, leaving 10 bases between. This CDR3 is built from 15 residues. Germline loops: CDR1 MNHNS, CDR2 SASEGT. The CDR3 nucleotides read TGTGCCAGCAGACAAAGCAGGTCTGGGGCCAACGTCCTGACTTTC. Translation: CASRQSRSGANVLTF.

Ten or more counts support this clonotype. V and J are TRBV27 and TRBJ2-2, with TRBD1 matching 8 bases. The V segment lost 9 bases and the J segment 1 base; nucleotides outside the gene matches: 7. The CDR3 extends over 15 amino acids. The germline V gene has CDR1 MNHEY and CDR2 SMNVEV (reference sequence). In DNA, the CDR3 is TGTGCCAGTACAAGGACAGGGCGGAACACCGGGGAGCTGTTTTTT. It is translated as CASTRTGRNTGELFF.

This clonotype has at least ten counts. The gene calls are TRBV5-1 and TRBJ1-4; the D is unclear. Germline lookup yields CDR1 SGHRS and CDR2 YFSETQ. V lost 4 bases and J 4 bases, leaving 17 bases between the germline ends. This CDR3 has 16 amino acids. The CDR3 DNA follows: TGCGCCAGCAGCCCGACATGGTTTCCAAGTAATGAAAAACTGTTTTTT. Its protein product is CASSPTWFPSNEKLFF.

V usage is TRBV7-2 and J usage is TRBJ2-3; 7 bases map to TRBD1. The CDR3 is made up of 15 amino acids. V lost 6 bases to trimming and J lost 2 bases; unmatched junction nucleotides: 8. CDR1 and CDR2 from the germline V gene are SGHTA and FQGNSA. This chain's CDR3 is CASSSQGQATDTQYF. The CDR3 region has the DNA TGTGCCAGCAGTTCACAGGGGCAAGCCACAGATACGCAGTATTTT.

This clonotype was seen many times. The V call is TRBV11-3, the J call TRBJ2-1, with D perhaps TRBD2 (5 bases). The CDR3 has 13 amino acids. Germline-derived CDR1 and CDR2 are SGHNT and YENEEA. With 5 bases removed from V and 7 bases from J, the gap between germline ends came to 12 bases. The CDR3 coding sequence is TGTGCCAGCAGCACCGGGGTAGGGAATGAGCAGTTCTTC. Translating it yields CASSTGVGNEQFF.

This clonotype was observed at least ten times. This chain joins TRBV20-1 and TRBJ2-7, with 8 bases matching TRBD1. Germline assignment: CDR1 DFQATT and CDR2 SNEGSKA (reference sequence). The CDR3 totals 13 residues. The J segment lost 2 bases and the V segment lost 3 bases, leaving 3 bases of the junction unmatched. Here the CDR3 reads CSASGTGAYEQYF. The CDR3 coding sequence is TGCAGTGCTAGTGGGACAGGTGCCTACGAGCAGTACTTC.

This clonotype was recorded many times. The chain is built from TRBV11-2 and TRBJ2-2, with D perhaps given as TRBD1 or TRBD2 (5 bases each). The CDR3 sequence is 14 residues long. CDR1 and CDR2 (germline): SGHAT, FQNNGV. V shed 3 bases and J shed 7 bases, with 12 bases lying between them. The CDR3 DNA reads TGTGCCAGCAGCTTGGGGCCCGAGGGCGGGGAGCTGTTTTTT. Protein sequence: CASSLGPEGGELFF. The full variable domain, its missing parts supplied by reference TRBV11-2 and TRBJ2-2, is EAGVAQSPRYKIIEKRQSVAFWCNPISGHATLYWYQQILGQGPKLLIQFQNNGVVDDSQLPKDRFSAERLKGVDSTLKIQPAKLEDSAVYLCASSLGPEGGELFFGEGSRLTVL.

This clonotype was seen at least ten times. V usage is TRBV20-1 and J usage is TRBJ1-5; TRBD1 might be the D (5 bases). Trimming cost V 3 bases and J 4 bases, with 16 bases left between them. Germline-derived CDR1 and CDR2 are DFQATT and SNEGSKA (reference sequence). CDR3 length: 15 amino acids. The CDR3 loop is CSARRGAPGNQPQHF. Here the CDR3 DNA reads TGCAGTGCTAGGAGGGGAGCTCCTGGGAATCAGCCCCAGCATTTT.

This clonotype was counted at least ten times. V usage is TRBV20-1 and J usage is TRBJ1-1, with unresolved D. CDR1 is DFQATT, CDR2 SNEGSKA, per germline (reference sequence). The CDR3 length is 14 residues. The ends were cut back, 3 bases at V and 0 bases at J, with 11 bases in the middle. The CDR3 protein is CSASQALMNTEAFF. DNA of the CDR3: TGCAGTGCTAGTCAGGCGCTAATGAACACTGAAGCTTTCTTT.

This clonotype was observed at least ten times. J is TRBJ2-3 and V is TRBV7-8; D gene unclear. The CDR3 loop spans 14 amino acids. V lost 3 bases and J 4 bases, leaving 11 bases between the germline ends. Germline lookup yields CDR1 SGHVS and CDR2 FQNEAQ. Here the CDR3 reads CASSLVLGADTQYF. In nucleotides, the CDR3 is TGTGCCAGCAGCTTGGTCCTAGGCGCAGATACGCAGTATTTT. Variable domain in full (rest from reference TRBV7-8 and TRBJ2-3): GAGVSQSPRYKVAKRGQDVALRCDPISGHVSLFWYQQALGQGPEFLTYFQNEAQLDKSGLPSDRFFAERPEGSVSTLKIQRTQQEDSAVYLCASSLVLGADTQYFGPGTRLTVL.

This clonotype has at least ten counts. This chain links TRBV11-2 with TRBJ2-1; TRBD2 agrees at 9 bases. Germline CDR1 reads SGHAT; CDR2 reads FQNNGV. CDR3 length: 18 residues. Trimming removed 5 bases from V and 8 bases from J; junction bases left unmatched: 19. The CDR3 DNA is TGTGCCAGCAGCCCACTCTACTTCGCGGGGGGGGTGGGGGATGAGCAGTTCTTC. Protein: CASSPLYFAGGVGDEQFF.

The sample holds many counts of this clonotype. J is TRBJ2-3 and V is TRBV20-1, with 8 bases identical to TRBD2. V lost 1 base to trimming and J lost 3 bases; unmatched junction nucleotides: 3. Germline V gene sequence: CDR1 DFQATT, CDR2 SNEGSKA (reference sequence). The CDR3 contains 14 residues. CDR3 nucleotide sequence: TGCAGTGCTAGAGTCGCGGGGGGTACAGATACGCAGTATTTT. This translates into CSARVAGGTDTQYF.

This clonotype has a count of ten or more. The V and J genes are TRBV3-1 and TRBJ2-5, with D hard to call. CDR3 length: 15 amino acids. Trimming removed 4 bases at V and 2 bases at J, with 14 bases between. Germline CDR1 is LGHDT and CDR2 is YNNKEL (reference sequence). For the CDR3, the DNA is TGTGCCAGCAGCCCTGGTCTGCTGGTACAAGAGACCCAGTACTTC. This encodes CASSPGLLVQETQYF.

This clonotype has at least ten counts. The DNA of the CDR3 is TGCGCCAGCACCCCTGGCACCGGAGTCGGTCAGCCCCAGCATTTT. Translating it yields CASTPGTGVGQPQHF. This rearrangement joins TRBV5-1 to TRBJ1-5; D gene unclear. The CDR3 runs 15 residues. The V end was cut by 6 bases, the J end by 6 bases, with 19 bases between. Germline V CDR1 and CDR2: SGHRS, YFSETQ. Full variable domain (remainder filled in from reference TRBV5-1 and TRBJ1-5): KAGVTQTPRYLIKTRGQQVTLSCSPISGHRSVSWYQQTPGQGLQFLFEYFSETQRNKGNFPGRFSGRQFSNSRSEMNVSTLELGDSALYLCASTPGTGVGQPQHFGDGTRLSIL.

This clonotype was picked up many times. As DNA, the CDR3 is TGTGCCAGCAAGACAGAGGACGTCCAAGAGACCCAGTACTTC. Amino acid sequence: CASKTEDVQETQYF. The chain combines TRBV6-1 with TRBJ2-5, with TRBD1 as a possible D gene (5 bases). Germline CDR1 reads MNHNS; CDR2 reads SASEGT. CDR3 length: 14 amino acids. The V end was cut by 7 bases, the J end by 1 base, with 13 bases between.

In its sample, this clonotype was seen many times. J is TRBJ2-1 and V is TRBV5-1; TRBD2 might be the D (6 bases). Trimming took off 3 bases at V and 2 bases at J, with 9 bases between the two ends. The CDR3 loop spans 14 amino acids. Germline CDR1 and CDR2: SGHRS and YFSETQ. The CDR3 is CASSSGEAYNEQFF. Here the CDR3 DNA reads TGCGCCAGCAGCTCCGGGGAGGCCTACAATGAGCAGTTCTTC.

V is TRBV18 and J is TRBJ2-7; 7 bases are shared with TRBD1. This CDR3 spans 14 amino acids. Germline loops: CDR1 KGHSH, CDR2 LQKENI. Trimming took 3 bases from V and 5 from J; bases not matched to a gene: 7. The CDR3 DNA is TGTGCCAGCTCACCGGGACAGTGGAGGAACGAGCAGTACTTC. It encodes CASSPGQWRNEQYF. The full variable domain, its missing parts supplied by reference TRBV18 and TRBJ2-7, is NAGVMQNPRHLVRRRGQEARLRCSPMKGHSHVYWYRQLPEEGLKFMVYLQKENIIDESGMPKERFSAEFPKEGPSILRIQQVVRGDSAAYFCASSPGQWRNEQYFGPGTRLTVT.